What follows are 21 T cell receptor beta chains derived from one specimen sequenced in a study of blood T cell repertoires in COVID-19. Some clones are missing from TCRdb's copy, which holds only in-frame ones; the method was immunoSEQ multiplex PCR. The sample holds approximately 260,000 clones, 84% seen once. Source material: PBMCs or T cells enriched from blood (not recorded which). The receptors were sampled from a man in his fifties who had recovered from COVID-19.

In this sample, this clone turned up once. This chain links TRBV9 with TRBJ1-1, with 9 bases aligning to TRBD1. Germline CDR1 SGDLS, CDR2 YYNGEE. J was trimmed by 0 bases and V by 3 bases; bases with no gene match: 3. The CDR3 length is 15 residues. DNA for the CDR3: TGTGCCAGCAGCGCGGGGACAGGGTTGAACACTGAAGCTTTCTTT. This encodes CASSAGTGLNTEAFF.

The chain recombines TRBV10-3 with TRBJ1-1; unclear D gene. Per germline, CDR1 ENHRY and CDR2 SYGVKD. The V end lost 6 bases, the J end lost 2 bases, and 13 bases lay between the germline ends. The CDR3 runs 14 residues. CDR3 coding DNA: TGTGCCATCAGGGCAGGTATAGACAACACTGAAGCTTTCTTT. This translates into CAIRAGIDNTEAFF.

V and J are TRBV4-1 and TRBJ1-2; no definite D call. The germline CDR1 and CDR2 sequences are MGHRA and YSYEKL. V was pared by 0 bases and J by 4 bases, with 12 bases between. The CDR3 sequence is 15 residues long. The CDR3, as DNA: TGCGCCAGCAGCCAAGACTCGGTCCCTGGCTATGGCTACACCTTC. It translates to CASSQDSVPGYGYTF.

V and J are TRBV7-2 and TRBJ2-7, with 8 bases aligning to TRBD2. This CDR3 contains 15 residues. In germline, CDR1 is SGHTA, CDR2 FQGNSA. V was pared by 7 bases and J by 6 bases, with 14 bases of the junction left unmatched. CDR3 amino acids: CASTLGGLASIEQYF. CDR3 DNA sequence: TGTGCCAGCACTCTAGGTGGACTAGCTTCTATCGAGCAGTACTTC.

V usage is TRBV11-2 and J usage is TRBJ2-2; D is uncertain. The CDR3 consists of 14 residues. Germline V gene lookup returns CDR1 SGHAT and CDR2 FQNNGV. Trimming took off 3 bases at V and 2 bases at J, with 7 bases between the two ends. DNA for the CDR3: TGTGCCAGCAGCTTGGGCCCTAACACCGGGGAGCTGTTTTTT. Its translation: CASSLGPNTGELFF.

The chain's CDR3 is CASSPGQNYNEQFF. The CDR3 DNA reads as TGTGCCAGCAGCCCGGGACAGAATTACAATGAGCAGTTCTTC. J is TRBJ2-1 and V is TRBV7-9; TRBD1 matches at 7 bases. Per germline, CDR1 SEHNR and CDR2 FQNEAQ (reference sequence). Trimming took 5 bases from V and 4 from J; bases not matched to a gene: 5. CDR3 length equals 14 residues.

This chain connects TRBV5-6 to TRBJ1-6, with TRBD1 matching over 7 bases. Trimming cost V 4 bases and J 4 bases; bases outside gene matches: 5. CDR3 size: 15 residues. From germline, CDR1 is SGHDT and CDR2 YYEEEE. The CDR3 DNA reads TGTGCCAGCAGCCCGGACAGGCGATATAATTCACCCCTCCACTTT. Translation gives CASSPDRRYNSPLHF.

The chain links TRBV19 to TRBJ1-1; D may be TRBD1 (5 bases). The CDR3 totals 13 residues. Germline values: CDR1 LNHDA, CDR2 SQIVND (reference sequence). V was shortened by 5 bases and J by 8 bases, with 15 bases between the two germline ends. The CDR3 DNA sequence: TGTGCCAGTAGTCAAAGGAACAGGAGAGAAGCTTTCTTT. Amino acids: CASSQRNRREAFF.

The chain joins TRBV5-5 to TRBJ1-1; D gene unclear. Trimming pared 0 bases from V and 4 bases from J, leaving 13 bases between. In germline, CDR1 is SGHKS, CDR2 YYEKEE (reference sequence). The CDR3 spans 15 residues. CDR3 in amino acids: CASSLVSRWATEAFF. The CDR3 DNA reads TGTGCCAGCAGCTTGGTGTCCAGGTGGGCCACTGAAGCTTTCTTT.

The chain's CDR3 is CASSRGGQGTEAFF. The DNA of the CDR3 is TGTGCCAGCAGTAGAGGAGGGCAGGGCACTGAAGCTTTCTTT. The rearrangement links TRBV25-1 to TRBJ1-1; the D gene is possibly TRBD1 (5 bases). The V gene lost 5 bases and the J gene lost 4 bases, with 14 bases spanning the gap. The germline V gene has CDR1 MGHDK and CDR2 SYGVNS. The CDR3 spans 14 residues.

CDR3 region: CASSADRGYTQYF. The CDR3 DNA follows: TGTGCCAGCAGCGCGGACAGGGGATATACGCAGTATTTT. This chain connects TRBV2 to TRBJ2-3; 9 bases are a match to TRBD1. Germline CDR1 and CDR2: SNHLY and FYNNEI. J gave up 7 bases and V 6 bases, and 5 bases lay outside the gene matches. The CDR3 is 13 residues long. Based on the CDR3 plus reference TRBV2 and TRBJ2-3, the full variable domain is EPEVTQTPSHQVTQMGQEVILRCVPISNHLYFYWYRQILGQKVEFLVSFYNNEISEKSEIFDDQFSVERPDGSNFTLKIRSTKLEDSAMYFCASSADRGYTQYFGPGTRLTVL.

The chain links TRBV5-4 to TRBJ2-5, with D possibly being TRBD1 (6 bases). There are 13 residues in the CDR3. V lost 0 bases and J lost 5, with 8 bases in between. The germline V gene has CDR1 SGHNT and CDR2 YYREEE (reference sequence). CDR3 residues: CASSLVGAETQYF. The CDR3 DNA is TGTGCCAGCAGCTTGGTGGGGGCCGAGACCCAGTACTTC.

V is TRBV3-1 (or the pseudogene TRBV3-2) and J is TRBJ1-6; D perhaps matches TRBD1 (5 bases). Germline V gives CDR1 LGHDT, CDR2 YNNKEL (reference sequence). There are 13 residues in the CDR3. V shed 6 bases and J shed 8 bases, with 11 bases lying between them. The CDR3 bases are TGTGCCAGCAGTCGGACATTTGATTCACCCCTCCACTTT. It yields the protein CASSRTFDSPLHF.

This clone has a handful of counts. The V call is TRBV11-3, the J call TRBJ2-3, with D maybe TRBD1 (5 bases). Germline-derived CDR1 and CDR2 are SGHNT and YENEEA. The CDR3 consists of 13 residues. The germline V and J ends were trimmed by 6 bases and 0 bases, with 7 bases remaining between them. The CDR3 nucleotides read TGTGCCAGCAGGCCAGGGAGCACAGATACGCAGTATTTT. This translates into CASRPGSTDTQYF. Supplemented by reference TRBV11-3 and TRBJ2-3, the full variable domain reads EAGVVQSPRYKIIEKKQPVAFWCNPISGHNTLYWYLQNLGQGPELLIRYENEEAVDDSQLPKDRFSAERLKGVDSTLKIQPAELGDSAVYLCASRPGSTDTQYFGPGTRLTVL.

This clone was picked up one time. This chain joins TRBV5-1 and TRBJ1-2; TRBD1 might be the D (5 bases). V lost 2 bases and J lost 6, with 26 bases in between. Germline V gives CDR1 SGHRS, CDR2 YFSETQ. This CDR3 contains 18 residues. In DNA form, the CDR3 reads TGCGCCAGCAGCTTTGATGTCGACAGTGCGTCTTTGGGTGATGGCTACACCTTC. Translation gives CASSFDVDSASLGDGYTF.

This clone is classed as medium-sized. This chain's CDR3 is CASIPGPLNTEAFF. CDR3 nucleotides: TGTGCCAGCATCCCTGGGCCCTTGAACACTGAAGCTTTCTTT. The chain has TRBV2 and TRBJ1-1; D remains ambiguous. Germline loops: CDR1 SNHLY, CDR2 FYNNEI. The V end lost 7 bases, the J end lost 0 bases, and 12 bases lay between the germline ends. There are 14 residues in the CDR3.

This clone was detected a few times. This chain links TRBV28 with TRBJ2-7, with 7 bases aligning to TRBD1. V lost 6 bases to trimming and J lost 4 bases; unmatched junction nucleotides: 3. This CDR3 has 12 amino acids. The germline V gene encodes CDR1 MDHEN and CDR2 SYDVKM. The CDR3 DNA follows: TGTGCCAGCAGCACCAGGGGGTACGAGCAGTACTTC. This sequence encodes CASSTRGYEQYF.

Here the CDR3 DNA reads TGTGCCAGCTCAATGCCGGGACAACCTTCTGGGGCCAACGTCCTGACTTTC. As protein: CASSMPGQPSGANVLTF. V usage is TRBV18 and J usage is TRBJ2-6; possibly TRBD1 for D (6 bases). Trimming removed 5 bases at V and 1 base at J, with 15 bases between. The CDR3 is 17 residues long. CDR1 and CDR2 from the germline V gene are KGHSH and LQKENI.

This clone was seen only a few times. This chain joins TRBV2 and TRBJ1-3; TRBD1 is a possible D gene (6 bases). V shed 0 bases and J shed 1 base, with 13 bases lying between them. Per the germline V gene, CDR1 is SNHLY and CDR2 is FYNNEI. The CDR3 consists of 17 residues. The CDR3 DNA reads as TGTGCCAGCAGTGAAGCTCAGGGGCGAGTTTCTGGAAACACCATATATTTT. It translates to CASSEAQGRVSGNTIYF. The variable domain in full, completed from reference TRBV2 and TRBJ1-3, reads EPEVTQTPSHQVTQMGQEVILRCVPISNHLYFYWYRQILGQKVEFLVSFYNNEISEKSEIFDDQFSVERPDGSNFTLKIRSTKLEDSAMYFCASSEAQGRVSGNTIYFGEGSWLTVV.

The chain joins TRBV24-1 to TRBJ2-2; TRBD1 might be the D (6 bases). Looked up from germline, CDR1 is KGHDR and CDR2 is SFDVKD. The CDR3 length is 12 residues. V gave up 9 bases and J gave up 6 bases, with 10 bases separating them. The CDR3, as DNA: TGTGCCACCGGAACAGGGTCCGGGGAGCTGTTTTTT. It yields the protein CATGTGSGELFF.

This chain connects TRBV5-1 to TRBJ2-1; 8 bases match TRBD1. CDR1 and CDR2 from the germline V gene are SGHRS and YFSETQ. The CDR3 spans 13 residues. Germline trimming cut 4 bases from V and 10 bases from J; bases unmatched to any gene: 7. The CDR3 spells CASSPGQGQEQFF. In nucleotides, the CDR3 is TGCGCCAGCAGCCCTGGACAGGGACAGGAGCAGTTCTTC.